What follows are 28 T cell receptor beta chains derived from one specimen sequenced in a study of chemoradiotherapy in HPV16-positive cancers. The table came from immunoSEQ multiplex PCR; TCRdb's copy has only in-frame clones and leaves some out. In the table there are approximately 13,000 clones, around three quarters of which are singletons. This material was collected from a patient who underwent chemoradiotherapy. All receptors derive from a human donor with HPV-associated anogenital cancer.

This clone was recorded a few times. The gene calls are TRBV25-1 and TRBJ2-7, with a possible D match to TRBD2 (5 bases). The V gene's germline CDR1 is MGHDK and CDR2 SYGVNS. The CDR3 runs to 12 residues. V lost 7 bases and J 0 bases, leaving 7 bases between the germline ends. This CDR3 reads CASKADSYEQYF. DNA of the CDR3: TGTGCCAGCAAAGCGGACTCCTACGAGCAGTACTTC.

CDR3 sequence: CASSLTWSTEAFF. For the CDR3, the DNA is TGTGCCAGCAGCTTGACCTGGTCCACTGAAGCTTTCTTT. This chain links TRBV5-6 with TRBJ1-1, with D hard to call. Per germline, CDR1 SGHDT and CDR2 YYEEEE. The ends were cut back, 1 base at V and 4 bases at J, with 8 bases in the middle. CDR3 length: 13 amino acids.

The V and J genes are TRBV29-1 and TRBJ2-7; D gene ambiguous. V was cut by 5 bases and J by 5 bases, with 19 bases left in between. This CDR3 has 14 residues. Germline V gives CDR1 SQVTM, CDR2 ANQGSEA. The CDR3 DNA is TGCAGCGTTCTTGGCGGTAGGGATATGGACGAGCAGTACTTC. This sequence encodes CSVLGGRDMDEQYF.

The genes are TRBV9 and TRBJ2-1; D assignment may be TRBD1 or TRBD2 (6 bases each). Between the trimmed V and J ends, which lost 0 bases and 8 bases, there was a span of 15 bases. The CDR3 spans 15 residues. Per the germline V gene, CDR1 is SGDLS and CDR2 is YYNGEE. CDR3 sequence (DNA): TGTGCCAGCAGCGTAGATGGGACTGGGGGCGATGAGCAGTTCTTC. This translates into CASSVDGTGGDEQFF. Variable domain in full (rest from reference TRBV9 and TRBJ2-1): DSGVTQTPKHLITATGQRVTLRCSPRSGDLSVYWYQQSLDQGLQFLIQYYNGEERAKGNILERFSAQQFPDLHSELNLSSLELGDSALYFCASSVDGTGGDEQFFGPGTRLTVL.

This clone was counted a few times. V is TRBV6-5 and J is TRBJ2-1; a weak D match, TRBD1 (5 bases). The V end was cut by 0 bases, the J end by 7 bases, with 10 bases between. CDR1 and CDR2 (germline): MNHEY, SVGAGI. The CDR3 has 14 amino acids. The CDR3, as DNA: TGTGCCAGCAGTTACTCTGCAGGGTGGAATGAGCAGTTCTTC. It is translated as CASSYSAGWNEQFF.

This clone was seen only once. This chain links TRBV18 with TRBJ1-4; D ambiguous. Trimming removed 2 bases from V and 8 bases from J, with 15 bases in between. CDR1 is KGHSH and CDR2 is LQKENI in the germline V gene. This CDR3 is built from 15 residues. CDR3: CASSPLKGFGEKLFF. CDR3 coding DNA: TGTGCCAGCTCACCATTGAAAGGGTTTGGGGAAAAACTGTTTTTT.

The rearrangement uses TRBV11-2 and TRBJ2-6; TRBD2 might be the D (5 bases). V was shortened by 0 bases and J by 1 base, with 10 bases between the two germline ends. Germline assignment: CDR1 SGHAT and CDR2 FQNNGV. This CDR3 has 17 amino acids. Written as DNA, the CDR3 is TGTGCCAGCAGCTTAGATCTAGGAGGTTCTGGGGCCAACGTCCTGACTTTC. It encodes CASSLDLGGSGANVLTF.

This chain joins TRBV10-3 and TRBJ2-1; tentative D call: TRBD1 (6 bases). The CDR3 contains 15 residues. The ends were cut back, 2 bases at V and 4 bases at J, with 12 bases in the middle. The germline V gene has CDR1 ENHRY and CDR2 SYGVKD. The CDR3 region is CAISEGVDSYNEQFF. CDR3 DNA sequence: TGTGCCATCAGTGAGGGAGTGGACAGTTACAATGAGCAGTTCTTC.

This sequence joins TRBV7-2 and TRBJ1-2, with TRBD1 matching 7 bases. V was pared by 5 bases and J by 3 bases, with 6 bases of the junction left unmatched. The CDR3 totals 14 residues. Looked up from germline, CDR1 is SGHTA and CDR2 is FQGNSA. The DNA of the CDR3 is TGTGCCAGCAGCGTTCCGGGACAGCACTATGGCTACACCTTC. As protein: CASSVPGQHYGYTF.

The rearrangement links TRBV14 to TRBJ1-1; TRBD1 might be the D (5 bases). V was clipped by 2 bases and J by 8 bases, with 12 bases between them. Germline V gene data show CDR1 as SGHDN and CDR2 as FVKESK. The CDR3 is made up of 13 amino acids. The CDR3 protein is CASSQYNKGEAFF. CDR3 in DNA: TGTGCCAGCAGCCAATATAACAAGGGGGAAGCTTTCTTT.

This clone is a singleton in its sample. The chain couples TRBV7-3 to TRBJ2-2; D is undetermined. The CDR3 spans 13 residues. The V gene's germline CDR1 is SGHTA and CDR2 FQGTGA. The V gene lost 0 bases and the J gene lost 5 bases, with 4 bases spanning the gap. DNA of the CDR3: TGTGCCAGCAGCTTAACAGGGACCGGGGAGCTGTTTTTT. It encodes CASSLTGTGELFF.

The chain has TRBV6-5 and TRBJ2-2; 9 nucleotides align to TRBD1. This CDR3 comprises 14 residues. The trim removed 6 bases at V and 4 bases at J, leaving 3 bases unmatched. Germline CDR1 and CDR2: MNHEY and SVGAGI. CDR3 sequence: CASRATGGTGELFF. CDR3 sequence (DNA): TGTGCCAGCAGAGCGACAGGGGGCACCGGGGAGCTGTTTTTT.

This clone has just one count. The gene calls are TRBV30 and TRBJ1-1; D not resolved. V was clipped by 0 bases and J by 1 base, with 9 bases between them. This CDR3 spans 14 amino acids. The germline gives CDR1 GTSNPN, CDR2 SVGIG (reference sequence). CDR3 residues: CAWSVSATNTEAFF. The CDR3 coding sequence is TGTGCCTGGAGTGTGTCGGCCACGAACACTGAAGCTTTCTTT. The complete variable domain, with remaining parts taken from reference TRBV30 and TRBJ1-1, reads SQTIHQWPATLVQPVGSPLSLECTVEGTSNPNLYWYRQAAGRGLQLLFYSVGIGQISSEVPQNLSASRPQDRQFILSSKKLLLSDSGFYLCAWSVSATNTEAFFGQGTRLTVV.

The rearrangement joins TRBV4-3 to TRBJ2-5, with TRBD2 identical over 8 bases. The V and J ends lost 5 bases and 5 bases, in that order; junction bases with no gene match: 13. The CDR3 sequence is 16 residues long. Per the germline V gene, CDR1 is LGHNA and CDR2 is YSLEER. The chain's CDR3 is CASSSQWRGAHETQYF. The CDR3 DNA reads TGCGCCAGCAGCTCCCAATGGCGGGGGGCCCATGAGACCCAGTACTTC.

The chain couples TRBV19 to TRBJ2-1; no definite D call. Deletions cut 5 bases from V and 4 bases from J, with 12 bases between. Per germline, CDR1 LNHDA and CDR2 SQIVND (reference sequence). The CDR3 extends over 14 amino acids. The CDR3 region is CASSVQKQYNEQFF. In DNA, the CDR3 is TGTGCCAGTAGTGTACAGAAACAATACAATGAGCAGTTCTTC.

The genes are TRBV9 and TRBJ2-6; no firm D call. Looked up from germline, CDR1 is SGDLS and CDR2 is YYNGEE. The CDR3 length is 15 residues. The V end was cut by 3 bases, the J end by 0 bases, with 7 bases between. The CDR3 DNA reads as TGTGCCAGCAGCGACGTCGACTCTGGGGCCAACGTCCTGACTTTC. It is translated as CASSDVDSGANVLTF.

The chain joins TRBV9 to TRBJ2-7; unclear D gene. Germline V gene data show CDR1 as SGDLS and CDR2 as YYNGEE. The V end was cut by 0 bases, the J end by 1 base, with 11 bases between. The CDR3 sequence is 15 residues long. CDR3 amino acids: CASSVGADPSYEQYF. CDR3 DNA: TGTGCCAGCAGCGTAGGGGCGGACCCTTCCTACGAGCAGTACTTC. The variable domain in full, with the rest retrieved from reference TRBV9 and TRBJ2-7, is DSGVTQTPKHLITATGQRVTLRCSPRSGDLSVYWYQQSLDQGLQFLIQYYNGEERAKGNILERFSAQQFPDLHSELNLSSLELGDSALYFCASSVGADPSYEQYFGPGTRLTVT.

This clone was seen a handful of times. The chain links TRBV9 to TRBJ2-1; D is perhaps TRBD1 (5 bases). The germline V gene encodes CDR1 SGDLS and CDR2 YYNGEE. The CDR3 extends over 12 amino acids. V was shortened by 3 bases and J by 10 bases, with 11 bases between the two germline ends. The CDR3 DNA reads TGTGCCAGCAGCGCCCTCCAGGGCGAGCAGTTCTTC. Translation: CASSALQGEQFF.

The genes are TRBV5-1 and TRBJ1-3; unclear D gene. Germline CDR1 is SGHRS and CDR2 is YFSETQ. V dropped 2 bases and J dropped 4 bases, with 13 bases sitting between them. The CDR3 extends over 15 amino acids. CDR3 nucleotides: TGCGCCAGCAGCTTCGGGCCCGGGGAGGGAAACACCATATATTTT. Translated: CASSFGPGEGNTIYF. The full variable domain, with the rest looked up from reference TRBV5-1 and TRBJ1-3, is KAGVTQTPRYLIKTRGQQVTLSCSPISGHRSVSWYQQTPGQGLQFLFEYFSETQRNKGNFPGRFSGRQFSNSRSEMNVSTLELGDSALYLCASSFGPGEGNTIYFGEGSWLTVV.

The V gene is TRBV6-1, the J gene TRBJ1-4; D gene ambiguous. Germline CDR1 is MNHNS and CDR2 is SASEGT. Trimming stripped 6 bases from V and 8 bases from J, with 16 bases between. The CDR3 loop spans 14 amino acids. This CDR3 reads CASRATRVKEKLFF. The CDR3 DNA reads TGTGCCAGCAGGGCGACAAGAGTAAAAGAAAAACTGTTTTTT.

This chain connects TRBV5-1 to TRBJ2-7; TRBD2 matches at 12 bases. The CDR3 extends over 14 amino acids. Germline CDR1 reads SGHRS; CDR2 reads YFSETQ. With 3 bases clipped from V and 4 bases from J, the junction kept 2 bases outside the gene matches. CDR3: CASSWTSGEYEQYF. The CDR3 coding sequence is TGCGCCAGCAGCTGGACTAGCGGGGAATACGAGCAGTACTTC.

V and J are TRBV30 and TRBJ2-7; tentatively, D is TRBD1 (6 bases). V was clipped by 0 bases and J by 4 bases, with 10 bases between them. Germline assignment: CDR1 GTSNPN and CDR2 SVGIG (reference sequence). The CDR3 is made up of 13 amino acids. The CDR3 DNA sequence: TGTGCCTGGAGTGTCGGACAGTTTTACGAGCAGTACTTC. This sequence encodes CAWSVGQFYEQYF.

The genes are TRBV2 and TRBJ2-5, with 7 bases aligning to TRBD1. J gave up 2 bases and V 7 bases, and 4 bases lay outside the gene matches. The CDR3 contains 13 residues. From germline, CDR1 is SNHLY and CDR2 FYNNEI. This CDR3 reads CASTADRQETQYF. DNA of the CDR3: TGTGCCAGCACCGCGGACAGGCAAGAGACCCAGTACTTC.

This chain joins TRBV5-6 and TRBJ2-7, with 7 bases aligning to TRBD1. Unmatched junction bases numbered 18, after V lost 4 bases and J lost 2 bases. CDR1 and CDR2 (germline): SGHDT, YYEEEE. CDR3 length equals 18 residues. In DNA form, the CDR3 reads TGTGCCAGCAGCGGCCGGGACAGCCCTTTAGTAGGGGCCTACGAGCAGTACTTC. Encoded protein: CASSGRDSPLVGAYEQYF.

The CDR3 spells CASSLWGAEGTGANVLTF. In DNA form, the CDR3 reads TGTGCCAGCAGTTTGTGGGGGGCTGAAGGCACTGGGGCCAACGTCCTGACTTTC. The chain joins TRBV27 to TRBJ2-6; either TRBD1 or TRBD2 may supply D (6 bases each). CDR3 size: 18 residues. The germline gives CDR1 MNHEY, CDR2 SMNVEV (reference sequence). Trimming removed 3 bases at V and 2 bases at J, with 17 bases between.

The CDR3 loop reads CASSTGLAGVSYEQYF. Written as DNA, the CDR3 is TGTGCCAGCAGCACGGGACTAGCGGGGGTCTCCTACGAGCAGTACTTC. V and J are TRBV5-4 and TRBJ2-7; 14 nucleotides agree with TRBD2. In germline, CDR1 is SGHNT, CDR2 YYREEE (reference sequence). V gave up 4 bases and J gave up 0 bases; unmatched junction bases: 3. This CDR3 comprises 16 residues. The complete variable domain, with remaining parts taken from reference TRBV5-4 and TRBJ2-7, reads ETGVTQSPTHLIKTRGQQVTLRCSSQSGHNTVSWYQQALGQGPQFIFQYYREEENGRGNFPPRFSGLQFPNYSSELNVNALELDDSALYLCASSTGLAGVSYEQYFGPGTRLTVT.

The chain uses TRBV2 and TRBJ1-6; TRBD1 aligns across 8 bases. The CDR3 covers 12 residues. The germline V gene encodes CDR1 SNHLY and CDR2 FYNNEI. V lost 6 bases to trimming and J lost 10 bases; unmatched junction nucleotides: 2. This CDR3 is CASRGTGSPLHF. Here the CDR3 DNA reads TGTGCCAGCAGGGGGACAGGATCACCCCTCCACTTT.

CDR3: CATSRDSGSGNTIYF. The CDR3 DNA reads TGTGCCACCAGCAGAGATTCAGGGTCTGGAAACACCATATATTTT. This chain joins TRBV15 and TRBJ1-3; TRBD1 is a possible D gene (5 bases). The CDR3 is made up of 15 amino acids. With 0 bases removed from V and 1 base from J, the gap between germline ends came to 7 bases. Germline loops: CDR1 LNHNV, CDR2 YYDKDF (reference sequence).